This passage covers 6 T cell receptor beta chains from one sample sequenced in a study of shared clonotypes between healthy human individuals. Produced via immunoSEQ multiplex PCR; TCRdb's table is partial and in-frame only. The sample includes roughly 2 million clones, roughly 94% of them seen just once. The source material was naive CD4+ T cells sorted from blood. The subset here: CD45RA+ positively selected. The source of these receptors is a man between 18 and 29 years old in good health.

The DNA of the CDR3 is TGTGCCAGCAGCCCGCGGGTCTCTTGGTCGGATACGCAGTATTTT. Protein product: CASSPRVSWSDTQYF. The chain combines TRBV14 with TRBJ2-3; tentatively, D is TRBD2 (5 bases). This CDR3 has 15 residues. Germline V lookup: CDR1 SGHDN, CDR2 FVKESK. The V gene lost 4 bases and the J gene lost 6 bases, with 17 bases spanning the gap.

The chain links TRBV5-1 to TRBJ1-6, with TRBD1 identical over 8 bases. Germline V CDR1 and CDR2: SGHRS, YFSETQ. CDR3 length: 15 amino acids. V lost 4 bases, J lost 9 bases, and 9 bases stayed unmatched. Here the CDR3 DNA reads TGCGCCAGCAGCCCCGGACAGGGTGAGAGTTCACCCCTCCACTTT. Translated, it gives CASSPGQGESSPLHF.

This chain joins TRBV6-1 and TRBJ2-2; tentative D call: TRBD1 (5 bases). The CDR3 is 14 amino acids. V was cut by 4 bases and J by 2 bases, with 8 bases left in between. Germline lookup yields CDR1 MNHNS and CDR2 SASEGT. The chain's CDR3 is CASSGQLNTGELFF. The CDR3, as DNA: TGTGCCAGCAGTGGACAGTTAAACACCGGGGAGCTGTTTTTT.

This chain uses TRBV15 with TRBJ2-5; 10 nucleotides match TRBD2. The J segment lost 5 bases and the V segment lost 0 bases, leaving 6 bases of the junction unmatched. The CDR3 covers 16 residues. CDR1 is LNHNV and CDR2 is YYDKDF in the germline V gene (reference sequence). CDR3: CATSRDRAGGPETQYF. The CDR3 nucleotides are TGTGCCACCAGCAGAGATCGAGCGGGGGGGCCGGAGACCCAGTACTTC.

This clone was recorded only once. The rearrangement uses TRBV6-5 and TRBJ1-2; D gene ambiguous. CDR1 is MNHEY and CDR2 is SVGAGI in the germline V gene. Trimming removed 5 bases at V and 2 bases at J, with 12 bases between. The CDR3 contains 14 residues. The CDR3 is CASSTGGGNYGYTF. CDR3 nucleotide sequence: TGTGCCAGCAGTACGGGAGGCGGGAACTATGGCTACACCTTC.

The V and J genes are TRBV2 and TRBJ2-1; D gene ambiguous. V dropped 5 bases and J dropped 7 bases, with 3 bases sitting between them. This CDR3 spans 10 amino acids. The V gene's germline CDR1 is SNHLY and CDR2 FYNNEI. The CDR3 coding sequence is TGTGCCAGCAGTCAAAATGAGCAGTTCTTC. It yields the protein CASSQNEQFF.